This note documents a single T cell receptor beta chain sequence. Antigen: not known. Only in-frame clones appear in the TCRdb table, and some are missing; sequencing was by immunoSEQ multiplex PCR. The table has about 200,000 clones, around 92% seen once; the top ten hold 1% to 1.5%. These data originate in a study of T cell responses to AZD1222 COVID-19 vaccine. The CDR3 contains 16 residues. The V segment lost 2 bases and the J segment 1 base; nucleotides outside the gene matches: 8. Germline CDR1 SGHNT, CDR2 YYREEE (reference sequence). Study-level results: A mostly white British donor set with more females was recruited, and clonal diversity was possibly underestimated.

This specimen consisted of peripheral blood, obtained on day 0 of AZD1222 vaccination. The chain uses TRBV5-4 and TRBJ2-7, with 8 positions matching TRBD1. This sequence was found in an adult in good health. The CDR3 spells CASSLNQGAKSYEQYF. Here the CDR3 DNA reads TGTGCCAGCAGCTTAAATCAGGGGGCTAAGTCCTACGAGCAGTACTTC.